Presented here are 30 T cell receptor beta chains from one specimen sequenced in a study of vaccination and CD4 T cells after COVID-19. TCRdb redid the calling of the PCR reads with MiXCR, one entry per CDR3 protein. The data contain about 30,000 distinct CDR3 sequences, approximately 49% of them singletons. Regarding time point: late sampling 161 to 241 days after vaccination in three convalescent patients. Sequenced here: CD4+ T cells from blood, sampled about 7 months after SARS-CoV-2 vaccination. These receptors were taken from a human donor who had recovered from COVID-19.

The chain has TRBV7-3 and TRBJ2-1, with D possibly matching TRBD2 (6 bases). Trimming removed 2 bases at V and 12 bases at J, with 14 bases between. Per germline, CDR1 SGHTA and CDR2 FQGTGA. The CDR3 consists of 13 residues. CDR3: CASSLESYGRQFF. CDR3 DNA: TGTGCCAGCAGCTTAGAGTCCTACGGGAGGCAGTTCTTC.

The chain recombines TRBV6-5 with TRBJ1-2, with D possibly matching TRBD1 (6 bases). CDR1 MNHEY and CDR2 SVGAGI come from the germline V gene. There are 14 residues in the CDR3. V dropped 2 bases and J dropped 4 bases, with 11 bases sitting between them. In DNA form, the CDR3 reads TGTGCCAGCAGTTACCGACAGGCGGGCTATGGCTACACCTTC. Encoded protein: CASSYRQAGYGYTF.

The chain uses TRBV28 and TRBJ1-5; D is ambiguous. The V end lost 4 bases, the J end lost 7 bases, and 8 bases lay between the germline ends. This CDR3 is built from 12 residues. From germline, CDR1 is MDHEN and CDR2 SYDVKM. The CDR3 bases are TGTGCCAGCAGTTGGGGAGGCCAGCCCCAGCATTTT. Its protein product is CASSWGGQPQHF.

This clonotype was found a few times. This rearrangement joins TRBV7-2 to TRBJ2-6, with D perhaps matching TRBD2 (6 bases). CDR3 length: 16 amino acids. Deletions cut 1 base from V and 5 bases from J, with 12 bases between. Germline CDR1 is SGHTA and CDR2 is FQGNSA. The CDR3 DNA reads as TGTGCCAGCAGCTTAGTTGCGGGACTCTGGGCCAACGTCCTGACTTTC. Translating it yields CASSLVAGLWANVLTF.

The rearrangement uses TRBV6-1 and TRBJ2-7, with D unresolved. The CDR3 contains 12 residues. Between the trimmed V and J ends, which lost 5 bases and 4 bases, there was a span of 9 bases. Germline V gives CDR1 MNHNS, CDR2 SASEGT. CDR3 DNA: TGTGCCAGCAGTAAGGACGGTTACGAGCAGTACTTC. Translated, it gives CASSKDGYEQYF.

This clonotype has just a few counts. DNA for the CDR3: TGTGCCAGCACCGGGGGTATCTACGAGCAGTACTTC. Protein sequence: CASTGGIYEQYF. The genes are TRBV2 and TRBJ2-7, with D possibly matching TRBD2 (6 bases). Trimming left V 7 bases short and J 3 bases short, with 10 bases between. Looked up from germline, CDR1 is SNHLY and CDR2 is FYNNEI. The CDR3 covers 12 residues.

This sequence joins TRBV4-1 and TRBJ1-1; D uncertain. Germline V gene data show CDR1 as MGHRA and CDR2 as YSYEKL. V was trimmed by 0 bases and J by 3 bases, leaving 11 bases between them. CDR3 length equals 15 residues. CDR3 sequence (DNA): TGCGCCAGCAGCCAAGATGGAGGCGCTGACACTGAAGCTTTCTTT. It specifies CASSQDGGADTEAFF.

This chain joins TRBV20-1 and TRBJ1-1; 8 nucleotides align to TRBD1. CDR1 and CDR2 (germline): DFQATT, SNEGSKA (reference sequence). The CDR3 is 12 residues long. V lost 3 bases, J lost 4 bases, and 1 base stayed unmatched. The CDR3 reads CSARTGVTEAFF. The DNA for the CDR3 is TGCAGTGCTAGGACAGGGGTCACTGAAGCTTTCTTT.

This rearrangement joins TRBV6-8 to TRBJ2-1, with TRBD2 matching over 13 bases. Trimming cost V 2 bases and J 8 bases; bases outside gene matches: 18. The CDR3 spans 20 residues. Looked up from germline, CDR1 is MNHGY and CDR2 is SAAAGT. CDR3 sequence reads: CASSYATGPGLAGFIDEQFF. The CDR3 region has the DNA TGTGCCAGCAGTTACGCAACGGGTCCGGGACTAGCGGGATTCATCGATGAGCAGTTCTTC.

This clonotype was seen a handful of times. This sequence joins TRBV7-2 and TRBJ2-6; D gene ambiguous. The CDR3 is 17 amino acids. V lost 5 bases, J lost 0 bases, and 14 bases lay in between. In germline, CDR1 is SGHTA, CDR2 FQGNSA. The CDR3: CASSTGPSLSGANVLTF. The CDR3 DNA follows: TGTGCCAGCAGCACCGGACCATCCCTCTCTGGGGCCAACGTCCTGACTTTC.

CDR3 coding DNA: TGCAGTGCTAGAGATCTGACAGGACTAGCCAAAAACATTCAGTACTTC. The encoded protein is CSARDLTGLAKNIQYF. The rearrangement uses TRBV20-1 and TRBJ2-4, with D possibly matching TRBD1 (6 bases). This CDR3 has 16 amino acids. Germline CDR1 is DFQATT and CDR2 is SNEGSKA (reference sequence). V was cut by 0 bases and J by 0 bases, with 12 bases left in between.

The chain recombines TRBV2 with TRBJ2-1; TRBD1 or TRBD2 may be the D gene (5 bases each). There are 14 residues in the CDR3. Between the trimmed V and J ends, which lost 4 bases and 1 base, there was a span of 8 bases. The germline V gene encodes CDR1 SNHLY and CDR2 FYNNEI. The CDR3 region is CASSGGFSYNEQFF. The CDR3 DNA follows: TGTGCCAGCAGTGGGGGGTTTTCCTACAATGAGCAGTTCTTC.

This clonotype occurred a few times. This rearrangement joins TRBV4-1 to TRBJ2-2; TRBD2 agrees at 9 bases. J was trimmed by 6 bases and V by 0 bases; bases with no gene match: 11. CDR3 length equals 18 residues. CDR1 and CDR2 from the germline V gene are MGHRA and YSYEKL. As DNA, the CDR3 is TGCGCCAGCAGCCAAGATGGGTTCGTGGTAGCGGGAGCCGGGGAGCTGTTTTTT. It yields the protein CASSQDGFVVAGAGELFF.

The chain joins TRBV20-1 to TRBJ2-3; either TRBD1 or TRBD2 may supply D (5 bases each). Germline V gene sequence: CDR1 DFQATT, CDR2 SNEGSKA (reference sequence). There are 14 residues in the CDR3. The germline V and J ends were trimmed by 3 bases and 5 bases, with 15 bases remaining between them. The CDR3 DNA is TGCAGTGCTAGCGAGGCGGGTACAGGAGATACGCAGTATTTT. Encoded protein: CSASEAGTGDTQYF.

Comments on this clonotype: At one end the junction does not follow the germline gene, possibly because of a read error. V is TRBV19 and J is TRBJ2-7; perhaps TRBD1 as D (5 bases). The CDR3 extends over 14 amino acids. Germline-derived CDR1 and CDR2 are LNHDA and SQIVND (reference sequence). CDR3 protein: CANSPQGYSYEQYF. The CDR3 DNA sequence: TGTGCCAATAGTCCGCAGGGTTACTCCTACGAGCAGTACTTC.

The CDR3 region has the DNA TGTGCCAGCAGTGTCTACGGCAATCCGGACACTTATCAGCCCCAGCATTTT. This gives the protein CASSVYGNPDTYQPQHF. V and J are TRBV6-1 and TRBJ1-5; weak D call: TRBD1 (5 bases). Looked up from germline, CDR1 is MNHNS and CDR2 is SASEGT. The CDR3 totals 17 residues. The V and J ends lost 4 bases and 5 bases respectively, with 21 bases between them.

The CDR3 nucleotides read TGTGCCAGCAGCAAAATTAGCGGGATCTCCTACAATGAGCAGTTCTTC. It encodes CASSKISGISYNEQFF. The chain combines TRBV7-9 with TRBJ2-1; 8 bases align to TRBD2. The germline gives CDR1 SEHNR, CDR2 FQNEAQ (reference sequence). Trimming at V came to 5 bases and at J to 0 bases, leaving 6 bases not matched to a gene. The CDR3 consists of 16 residues.

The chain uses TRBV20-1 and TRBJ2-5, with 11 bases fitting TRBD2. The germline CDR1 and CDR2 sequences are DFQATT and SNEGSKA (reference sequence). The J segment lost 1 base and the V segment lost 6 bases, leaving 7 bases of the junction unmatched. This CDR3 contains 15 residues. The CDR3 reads CSAETSGGFQETQYF. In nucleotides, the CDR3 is TGCAGTGCCGAAACTAGCGGGGGTTTCCAAGAGACCCAGTACTTC.

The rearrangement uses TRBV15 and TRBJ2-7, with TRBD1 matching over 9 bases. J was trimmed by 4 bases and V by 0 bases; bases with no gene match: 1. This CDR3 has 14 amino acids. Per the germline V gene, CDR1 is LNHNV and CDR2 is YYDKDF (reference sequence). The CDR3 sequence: CATSRDGQGYEQYF. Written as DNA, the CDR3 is TGTGCCACCAGCAGAGATGGACAGGGGTACGAGCAGTACTTC.

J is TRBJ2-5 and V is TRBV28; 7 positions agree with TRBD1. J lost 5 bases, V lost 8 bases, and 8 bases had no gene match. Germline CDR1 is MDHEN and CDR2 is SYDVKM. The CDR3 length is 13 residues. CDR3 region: CASVEGARETQYF. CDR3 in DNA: TGTGCCAGCGTCGAGGGGGCGCGGGAGACCCAGTACTTC.

DNA for the CDR3: TGTGCCAGCCAGAAGGCGTACGGCGCCTACGAGCAGTACTTC. Protein: CASQKAYGAYEQYF. The rearrangement uses TRBV19 and TRBJ2-7; no clear D gene. Germline assignment: CDR1 LNHDA and CDR2 SQIVND (reference sequence). The V end was cut by 9 bases, the J end by 2 bases, with 17 bases between. The CDR3 totals 14 residues.

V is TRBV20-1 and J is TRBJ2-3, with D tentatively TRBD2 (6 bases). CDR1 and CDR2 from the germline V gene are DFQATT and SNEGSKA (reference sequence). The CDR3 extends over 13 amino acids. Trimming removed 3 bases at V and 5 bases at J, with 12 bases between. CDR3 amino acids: CSASPGLQDTQYF. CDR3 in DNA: TGCAGTGCTAGTCCGGGACTCCAAGATACGCAGTATTTT.

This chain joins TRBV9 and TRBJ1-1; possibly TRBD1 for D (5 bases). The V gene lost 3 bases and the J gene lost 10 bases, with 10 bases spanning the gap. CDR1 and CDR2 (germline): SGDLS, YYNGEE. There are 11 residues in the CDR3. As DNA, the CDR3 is TGTGCCAGCAGCGCCAGGGAGGTAGCTTTCTTT. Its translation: CASSAREVAFF.

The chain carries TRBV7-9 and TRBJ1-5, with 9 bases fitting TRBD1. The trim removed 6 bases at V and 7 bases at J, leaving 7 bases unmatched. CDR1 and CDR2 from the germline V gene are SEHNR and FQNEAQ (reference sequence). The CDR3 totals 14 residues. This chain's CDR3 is CASSPGTGTQPQHF. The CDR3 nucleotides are TGTGCCAGCAGTCCCGGGACAGGGACCCAGCCCCAGCATTTT.

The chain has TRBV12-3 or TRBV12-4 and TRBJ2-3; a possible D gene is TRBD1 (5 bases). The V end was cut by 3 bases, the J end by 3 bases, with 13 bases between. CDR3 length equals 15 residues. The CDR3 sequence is CASSLVQGWTDTQYF. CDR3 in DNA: TGTGCCAGCAGTTTGGTCCAGGGATGGACAGATACGCAGTATTTT.

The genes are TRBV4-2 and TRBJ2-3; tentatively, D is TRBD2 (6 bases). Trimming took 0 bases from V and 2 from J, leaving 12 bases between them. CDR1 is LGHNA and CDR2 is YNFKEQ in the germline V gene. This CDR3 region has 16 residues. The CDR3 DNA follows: TGTGCCAGCAGCCAAGAAGGGCGGGATTCCACAGATACGCAGTATTTT. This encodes CASSQEGRDSTDTQYF.

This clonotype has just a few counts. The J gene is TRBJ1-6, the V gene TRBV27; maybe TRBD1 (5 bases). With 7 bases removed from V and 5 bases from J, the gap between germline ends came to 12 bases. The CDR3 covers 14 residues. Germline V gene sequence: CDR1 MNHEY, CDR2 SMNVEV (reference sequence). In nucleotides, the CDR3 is TGTGCCAGCACCCGGGGCAGAGATAATTCACCCCTCCACTTT. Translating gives CASTRGRDNSPLHF.

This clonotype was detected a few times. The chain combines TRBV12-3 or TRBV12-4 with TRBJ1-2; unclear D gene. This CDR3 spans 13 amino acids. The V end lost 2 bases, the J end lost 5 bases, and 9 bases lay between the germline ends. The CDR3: CASSLRRQYGYTF. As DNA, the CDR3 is TGTGCCAGCAGTTTACGACGCCAGTATGGCTACACCTTC.

Here the CDR3 reads CSADGANYGYTF. Here the CDR3 DNA reads TGCAGTGCTGACGGCGCTAACTATGGCTACACCTTC. This rearrangement joins TRBV20-1 to TRBJ1-2, with no clear D. The ends were cut back, 5 bases at V and 0 bases at J, with 7 bases in the middle. CDR1 and CDR2 (germline): DFQATT, SNEGSKA (reference sequence). The CDR3 consists of 12 residues.

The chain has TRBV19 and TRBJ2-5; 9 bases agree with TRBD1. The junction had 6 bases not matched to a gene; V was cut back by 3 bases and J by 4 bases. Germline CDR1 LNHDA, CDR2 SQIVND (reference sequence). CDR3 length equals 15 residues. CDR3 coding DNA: TGTGCCAGTAGTATGGGGACAGGGAGCGGAGAGACCCAGTACTTC. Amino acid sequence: CASSMGTGSGETQYF. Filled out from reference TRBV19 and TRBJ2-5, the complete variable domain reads DGGITQSPKYLFRKEGQNVTLSCEQNLNHDAMYWYRQDPGQGLRLIYYSQIVNDFQKGDIAEGYSVSREKKESFPLTVTSAQKNPTAFYLCASSMGTGSGETQYFGPGTRLLVL.